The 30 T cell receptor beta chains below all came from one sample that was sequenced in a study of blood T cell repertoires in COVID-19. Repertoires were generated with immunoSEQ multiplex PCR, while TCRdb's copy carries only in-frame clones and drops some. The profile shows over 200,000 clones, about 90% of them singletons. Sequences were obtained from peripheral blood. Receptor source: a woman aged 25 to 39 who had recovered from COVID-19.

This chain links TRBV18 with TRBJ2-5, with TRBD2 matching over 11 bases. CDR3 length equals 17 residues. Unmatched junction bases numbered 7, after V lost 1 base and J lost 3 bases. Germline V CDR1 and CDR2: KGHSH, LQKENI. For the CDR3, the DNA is TGTGCCAGCTCACCACGAGTAACTAGCGGGGGAGAAGAGACCCAGTACTTC. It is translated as CASSPRVTSGGEETQYF.

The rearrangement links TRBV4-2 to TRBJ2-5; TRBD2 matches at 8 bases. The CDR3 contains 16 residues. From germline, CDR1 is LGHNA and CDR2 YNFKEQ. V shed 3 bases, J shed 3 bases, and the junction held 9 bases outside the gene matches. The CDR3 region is CASSHPREGNEETQYF. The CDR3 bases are TGTGCCAGCAGCCACCCTCGGGAGGGCAATGAAGAGACCCAGTACTTC.

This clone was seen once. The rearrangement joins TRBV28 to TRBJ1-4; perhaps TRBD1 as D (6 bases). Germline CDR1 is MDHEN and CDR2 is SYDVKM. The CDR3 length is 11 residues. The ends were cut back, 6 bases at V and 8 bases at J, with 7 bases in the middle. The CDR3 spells CASRQGEKLFF. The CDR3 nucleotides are TGTGCCAGCAGGCAGGGGGAAAAACTGTTTTTT.

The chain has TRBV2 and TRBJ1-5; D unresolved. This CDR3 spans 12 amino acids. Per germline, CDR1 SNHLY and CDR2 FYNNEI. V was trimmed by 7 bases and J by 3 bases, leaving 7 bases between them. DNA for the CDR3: TGTGCCAGCAATACAGACAATCAGCCCCAGCATTTT. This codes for CASNTDNQPQHF.

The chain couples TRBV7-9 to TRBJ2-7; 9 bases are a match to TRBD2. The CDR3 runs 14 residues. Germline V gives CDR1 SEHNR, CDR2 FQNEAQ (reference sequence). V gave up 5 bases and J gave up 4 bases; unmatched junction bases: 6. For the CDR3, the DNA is TGTGCCAGCAGCCCCGGGACTAGCTGGTACGAGCAGTACTTC. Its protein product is CASSPGTSWYEQYF.

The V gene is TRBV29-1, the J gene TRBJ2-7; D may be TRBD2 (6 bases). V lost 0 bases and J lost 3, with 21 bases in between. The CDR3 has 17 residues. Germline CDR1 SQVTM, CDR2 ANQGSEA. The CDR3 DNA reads TGCAGCGTTGAAGATCCCGGGGAGGAGGGTGTCTACTACGAGCAGTACTTC. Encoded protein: CSVEDPGEEGVYYEQYF.

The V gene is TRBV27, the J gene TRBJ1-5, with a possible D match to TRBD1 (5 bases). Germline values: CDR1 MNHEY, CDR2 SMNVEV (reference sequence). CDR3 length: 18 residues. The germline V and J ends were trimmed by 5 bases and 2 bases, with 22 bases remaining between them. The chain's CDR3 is CASSPRGRDWRGNQPQHF. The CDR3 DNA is TGTGCCAGCAGTCCCCGAGGACGGGACTGGAGGGGCAATCAGCCCCAGCATTTT.

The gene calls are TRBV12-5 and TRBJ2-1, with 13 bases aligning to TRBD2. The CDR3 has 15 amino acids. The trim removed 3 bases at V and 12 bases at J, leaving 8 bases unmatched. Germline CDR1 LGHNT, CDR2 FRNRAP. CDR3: CASGFERLAGGRQFF. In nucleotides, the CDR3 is TGTGCTAGTGGTTTCGAAAGACTAGCGGGGGGTCGGCAGTTCTTC.

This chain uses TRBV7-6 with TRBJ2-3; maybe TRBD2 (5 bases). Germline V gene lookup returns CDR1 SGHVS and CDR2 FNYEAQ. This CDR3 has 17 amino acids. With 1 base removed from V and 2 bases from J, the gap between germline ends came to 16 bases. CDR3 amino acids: CASSLDGGSNFTDTQYF. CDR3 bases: TGTGCCAGCAGCTTAGACGGCGGGTCCAACTTCACAGATACGCAGTATTTT.

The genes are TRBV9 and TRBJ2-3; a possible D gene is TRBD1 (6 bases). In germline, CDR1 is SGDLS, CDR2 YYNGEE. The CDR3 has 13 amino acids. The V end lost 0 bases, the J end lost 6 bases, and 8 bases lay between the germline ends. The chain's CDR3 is CASSVVGADTQYF. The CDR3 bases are TGTGCCAGCAGCGTAGTGGGGGCGGATACGCAGTATTTT.

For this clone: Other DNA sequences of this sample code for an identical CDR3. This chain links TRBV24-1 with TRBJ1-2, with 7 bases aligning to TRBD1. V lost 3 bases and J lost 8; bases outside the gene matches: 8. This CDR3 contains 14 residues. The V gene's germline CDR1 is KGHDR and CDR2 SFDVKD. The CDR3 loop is CATSDLDRAGGYTF. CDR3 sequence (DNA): TGTGCCACCAGTGATCTCGACAGGGCGGGAGGCTACACCTTC.

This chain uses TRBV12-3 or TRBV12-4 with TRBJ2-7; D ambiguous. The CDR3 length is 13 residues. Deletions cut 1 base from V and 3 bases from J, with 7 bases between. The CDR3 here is CASSLVRFYEQYF. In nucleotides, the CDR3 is TGTGCCAGCAGTTTAGTCAGGTTCTACGAGCAGTACTTC.

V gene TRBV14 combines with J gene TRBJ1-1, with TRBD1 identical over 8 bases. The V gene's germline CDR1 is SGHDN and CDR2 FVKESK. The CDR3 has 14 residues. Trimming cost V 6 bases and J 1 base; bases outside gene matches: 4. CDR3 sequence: CASRETGGNTEAFF. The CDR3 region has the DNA TGTGCCAGCAGGGAAACAGGGGGGAACACTGAAGCTTTCTTT.

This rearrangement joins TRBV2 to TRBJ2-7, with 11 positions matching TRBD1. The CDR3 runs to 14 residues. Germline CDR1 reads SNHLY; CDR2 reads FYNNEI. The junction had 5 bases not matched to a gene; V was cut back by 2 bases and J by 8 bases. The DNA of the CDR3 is TGTGCCAGCAGTGAAAGATGGACAGGGGGCAAGCAGTACTTC. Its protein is CASSERWTGGKQYF. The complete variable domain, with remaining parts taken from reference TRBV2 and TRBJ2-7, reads EPEVTQTPSHQVTQMGQEVILRCVPISNHLYFYWYRQILGQKVEFLVSFYNNEISEKSEIFDDQFSVERPDGSNFTLKIRSTKLEDSAMYFCASSERWTGGKQYFGPGTRLTVT.

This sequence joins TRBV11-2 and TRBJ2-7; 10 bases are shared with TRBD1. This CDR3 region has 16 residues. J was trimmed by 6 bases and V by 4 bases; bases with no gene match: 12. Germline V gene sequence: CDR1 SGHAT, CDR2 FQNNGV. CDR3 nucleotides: TGTGCCAGCAGCTATTTTGCCGGGACAGGGGTGGTCGAGCAGTACTTC. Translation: CASSYFAGTGVVEQYF.

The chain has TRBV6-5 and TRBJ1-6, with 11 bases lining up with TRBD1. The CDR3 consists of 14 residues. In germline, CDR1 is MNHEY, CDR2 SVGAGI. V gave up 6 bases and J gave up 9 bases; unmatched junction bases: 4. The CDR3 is CASRGTGGSSPLHF. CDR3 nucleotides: TGTGCCAGCAGGGGGACAGGGGGTTCTTCACCCCTCCACTTT.

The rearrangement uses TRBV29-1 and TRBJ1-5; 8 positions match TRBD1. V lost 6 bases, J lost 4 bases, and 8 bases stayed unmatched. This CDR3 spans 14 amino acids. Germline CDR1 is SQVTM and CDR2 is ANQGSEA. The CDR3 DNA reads TGCAGCGTCCTGACAGGGGAGCTAAATCAGCCCCAGCATTTT. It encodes CSVLTGELNQPQHF. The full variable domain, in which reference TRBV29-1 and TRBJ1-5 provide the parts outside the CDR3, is SAVISQKPSRDICQRGTSLTIQCQVDSQVTMMFWYRQQPGQSLTLIATANQGSEATYESGFVIDKFPISRPNLTFSTLTVSNMSPEDSSIYLCSVLTGELNQPQHFGDGTRLSIL.

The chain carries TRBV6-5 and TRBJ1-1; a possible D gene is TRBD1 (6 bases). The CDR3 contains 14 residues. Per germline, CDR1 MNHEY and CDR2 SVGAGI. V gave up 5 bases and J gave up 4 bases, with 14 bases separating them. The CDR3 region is CASSPQRQVTEAFF. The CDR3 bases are TGTGCCAGCAGTCCCCAAAGACAGGTCACTGAAGCTTTCTTT.

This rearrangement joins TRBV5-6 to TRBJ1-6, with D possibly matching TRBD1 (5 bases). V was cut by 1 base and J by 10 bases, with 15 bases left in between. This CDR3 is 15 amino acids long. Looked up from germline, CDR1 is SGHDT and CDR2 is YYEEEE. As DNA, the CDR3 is TGTGCCAGCAGCTTGTCGTGGGGGGTAGGATCACCCCTCCACTTT. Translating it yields CASSLSWGVGSPLHF.

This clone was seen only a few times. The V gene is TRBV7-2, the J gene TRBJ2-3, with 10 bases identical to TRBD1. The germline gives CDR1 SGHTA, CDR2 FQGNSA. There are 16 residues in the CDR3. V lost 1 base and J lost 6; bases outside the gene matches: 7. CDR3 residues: CASSLVGGQGRDTQYF. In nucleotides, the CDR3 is TGTGCCAGCAGCTTAGTGGGGGGACAGGGGCGCGATACGCAGTATTTT. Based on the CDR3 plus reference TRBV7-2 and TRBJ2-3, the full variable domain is GAGVSQSPSNKVTEKGKDVELRCDPISGHTALYWYRQSLGQGLEFLIYFQGNSAPDKSGLPSDRFSAERTGGSVSTLTIQRTQQEDSAVYLCASSLVGGQGRDTQYFGPGTRLTVL.

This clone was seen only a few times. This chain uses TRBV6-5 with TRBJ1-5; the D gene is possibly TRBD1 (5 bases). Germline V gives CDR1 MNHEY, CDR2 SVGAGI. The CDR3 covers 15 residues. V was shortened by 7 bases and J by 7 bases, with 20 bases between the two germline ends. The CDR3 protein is CASTVGKGNGQPQHF. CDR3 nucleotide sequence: TGTGCCAGCACCGTAGGTAAGGGGAATGGACAGCCCCAGCATTTT.

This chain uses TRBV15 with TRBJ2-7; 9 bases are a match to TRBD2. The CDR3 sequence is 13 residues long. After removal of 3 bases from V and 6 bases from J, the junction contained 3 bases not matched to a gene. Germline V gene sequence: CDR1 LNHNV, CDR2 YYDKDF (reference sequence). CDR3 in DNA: TGTGCCACCAGCAGGAGTAGCGGGGGCGAGCAGTACTTC. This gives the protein CATSRSSGGEQYF.

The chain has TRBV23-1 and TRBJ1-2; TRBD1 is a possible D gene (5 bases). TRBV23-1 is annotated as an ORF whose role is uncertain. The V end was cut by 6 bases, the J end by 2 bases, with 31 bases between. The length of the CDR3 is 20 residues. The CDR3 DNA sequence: TGCGCCAGCAGCCCCCCCACCTCTTCCGGGGCGCCGGGAGGAAACTATGGCTACACCTTC. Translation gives CASSPPTSSGAPGGNYGYTF.

The CDR3 DNA follows: TGTGCCAGCAGCTTACGTCCTAGCGGGGGAATACAAGAGACCCAGTACTTC. This gives the protein CASSLRPSGGIQETQYF. The chain carries TRBV7-3 and TRBJ2-5, with 10 nucleotides matching TRBD2. The V gene's germline CDR1 is SGHTA and CDR2 FQGTGA. Trimming removed 2 bases from V and 2 bases from J; junction bases left unmatched: 8. The CDR3 is 17 amino acids. Supplemented by reference TRBV7-3 and TRBJ2-5, the full variable domain reads GAGVSQTPSNKVTEKGKYVELRCDPISGHTALYWYRQSLGQGPEFLIYFQGTGAADDSGLPNDRFFAVRPEGSVSTLKIQRTERGDSAVYLCASSLRPSGGIQETQYFGPGTRLLVL.

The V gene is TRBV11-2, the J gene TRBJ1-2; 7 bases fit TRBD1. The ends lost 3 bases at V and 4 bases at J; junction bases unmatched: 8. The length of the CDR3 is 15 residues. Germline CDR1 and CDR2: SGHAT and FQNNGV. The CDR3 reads CASSFRQGGTYGYTF. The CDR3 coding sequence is TGTGCCAGCAGCTTTCGACAGGGCGGAACCTATGGCTACACCTTC.

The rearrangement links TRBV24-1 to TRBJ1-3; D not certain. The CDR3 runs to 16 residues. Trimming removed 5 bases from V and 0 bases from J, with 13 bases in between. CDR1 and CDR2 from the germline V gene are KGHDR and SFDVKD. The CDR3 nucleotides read TGTGCCACCAGTGTCCTAACAGCTCTCTCTGGAAACACCATATATTTT. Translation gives CATSVLTALSGNTIYF.

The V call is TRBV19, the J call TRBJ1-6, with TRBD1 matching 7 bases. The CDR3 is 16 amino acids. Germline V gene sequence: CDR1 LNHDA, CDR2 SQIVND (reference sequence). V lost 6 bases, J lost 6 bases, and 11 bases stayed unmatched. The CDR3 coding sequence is TGTGCCAGTAGCCCCACGGACAGGTCTATTAATTCACCCCTCCACTTT. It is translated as CASSPTDRSINSPLHF.

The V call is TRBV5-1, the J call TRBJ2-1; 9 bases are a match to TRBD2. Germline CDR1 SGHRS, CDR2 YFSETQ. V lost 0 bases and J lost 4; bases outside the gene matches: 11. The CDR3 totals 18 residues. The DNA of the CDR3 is TGCGCCAGCAGCTTGGGACTAGCGGTGATCGTGGGTTACAATGAGCAGTTCTTC. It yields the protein CASSLGLAVIVGYNEQFF.

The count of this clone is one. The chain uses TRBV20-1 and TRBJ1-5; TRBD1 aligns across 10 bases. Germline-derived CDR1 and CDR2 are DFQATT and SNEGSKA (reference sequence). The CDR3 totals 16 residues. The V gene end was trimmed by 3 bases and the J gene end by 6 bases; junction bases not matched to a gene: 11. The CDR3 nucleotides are TGCAGTGCTAGTACGGTCGCGACAGGGGGCGGTCAGCCCCAGCATTTT. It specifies CSASTVATGGGQPQHF.

The CDR3 loop reads CASSYSSRDYGYTF. The CDR3 DNA is TGTGCCAGCAGTTACTCGAGCAGGGACTATGGCTACACCTTC. The chain combines TRBV6-2 or TRBV6-3 with TRBJ1-2; a weak D match, TRBD1 (5 bases). This CDR3 has 14 residues. The V and J ends lost 0 bases and 3 bases respectively, with 8 bases between them. Germline CDR1 reads MNHEY; CDR2 reads SVGEGT.